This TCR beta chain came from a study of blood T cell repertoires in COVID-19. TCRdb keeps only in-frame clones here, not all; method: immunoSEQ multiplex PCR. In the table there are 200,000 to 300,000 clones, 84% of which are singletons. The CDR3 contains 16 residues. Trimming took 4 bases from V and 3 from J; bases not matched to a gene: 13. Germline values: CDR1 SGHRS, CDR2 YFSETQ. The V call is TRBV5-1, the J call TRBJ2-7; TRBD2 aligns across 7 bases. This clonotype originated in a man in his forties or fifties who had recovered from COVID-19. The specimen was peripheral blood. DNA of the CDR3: TGCGCCAGCAGCCCTCGCCCCGGGACTACAATCTACGAGCAGTACTTC. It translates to CASSPRPGTTIYEQYF. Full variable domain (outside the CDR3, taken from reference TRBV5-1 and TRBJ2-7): KAGVTQTPRYLIKTRGQQVTLSCSPISGHRSVSWYQQTPGQGLQFLFEYFSETQRNKGNFPGRFSGRQFSNSRSEMNVSTLELGDSALYLCASSPRPGTTIYEQYFGPGTRLTVT.